A single sample is the source of the 6 T cell receptor beta chains below, sequenced in a study of CD8 T cells in ankylosing spondylitis. TCRdb re-called the 5' RACE reads with MiXCR, one entry per CDR3 protein. The table records a few hundred thousand distinct CDR3 sequences, over 8.5% of them present only once. Sequenced: blood, either unsorted or a sorted T cell fraction (not recorded which). Receptor source: a male donor with ankylosing spondylitis or in good health (not recorded which).

This clonotype has ten or more counts. The chain recombines TRBV12-3 or TRBV12-4 with TRBJ2-5; D perhaps matches TRBD2 (6 bases). V was pared by 7 bases and J by 4 bases, with 10 bases between. The CDR3 covers 12 residues. The CDR3 loop is CASTSGGETQYF. CDR3 sequence (DNA): TGTGCCAGCACGTCCGGGGGAGAGACCCAGTACTTC.

This clonotype was seen at least ten times. The chain links TRBV5-5 to TRBJ2-7; 10 bases map to TRBD1. The CDR3 runs 15 residues. With V trimmed by 3 bases and J by 2 bases, 5 bases remained unmatched. The germline CDR1 and CDR2 sequences are SGHKS and YYEKEE (reference sequence). CDR3 protein: CASSSRDRGTYEQYF. DNA for the CDR3: TGTGCCAGCAGCTCCCGGGACAGGGGAACCTACGAGCAGTACTTC.

This clonotype was found once. The CDR3 DNA sequence: TGTGCCAGCAGCCAAGATCCTTCCTCAGAGCAGTTCTTC. As protein: CASSQDPSSEQFF. The chain has TRBV14 and TRBJ2-1, with unresolved D. Trimming took 0 bases from V and 10 from J, leaving 10 bases between them. Per the germline V gene, CDR1 is SGHDN and CDR2 is FVKESK. This CDR3 contains 13 residues.

This clonotype has only a few counts. The V call is TRBV7-8, the J call TRBJ2-1; D tentatively fits TRBD1 or TRBD2 (6 bases each). The CDR3 has 16 amino acids. Per the germline V gene, CDR1 is SGHVS and CDR2 is FQNEAQ. Trimming stripped 5 bases from V and 6 bases from J, with 20 bases between. The CDR3 sequence: CASSGGSTGGSNEQFF. CDR3 in DNA: TGTGCCAGCAGCGGGGGGTCGACCGGGGGCAGCAATGAGCAGTTCTTC.

This clonotype was counted many times. V is TRBV6-6 and J is TRBJ1-4; the D gene is possibly TRBD1 (5 bases). The ends were cut back, 10 bases at V and 4 bases at J, with 13 bases in the middle. This CDR3 is 13 amino acids long. Germline CDR1 reads MNHNY; CDR2 reads SVGAGI (reference sequence). As DNA, the CDR3 is TGTGCCACCAACCGACAGTATAATGAAAAACTGTTTTTT. The encoded protein is CATNRQYNEKLFF.

This clonotype was seen at least ten times. The genes are TRBV5-1 and TRBJ1-6; 9 bases line up with TRBD1. CDR1 is SGHRS and CDR2 is YFSETQ in the germline V gene. V gave up 4 bases and J gave up 9 bases; unmatched junction bases: 11. The CDR3 runs 16 residues. CDR3 in amino acids: CASSELQGAPSSPLHF. The CDR3 coding sequence is TGCGCCAGCAGCGAGCTACAGGGGGCCCCCAGTTCACCCCTCCACTTT.